The 21 T cell receptor beta chains in this list originate from one sample, sequenced in a study of blood T cell repertoires in COVID-19. The table came from immunoSEQ multiplex PCR; TCRdb's copy has only in-frame clones and leaves some out. The sample lists under 80,000 clones, approximately 78% occurring once. Source material: peripheral blood. The receptors were gathered from a woman of 80 years or more with active or convalescent COVID-19.

J is TRBJ2-7 and V is TRBV18, with D perhaps TRBD1 (6 bases). The CDR3 extends over 15 amino acids. CDR1 and CDR2 from the germline V gene are KGHSH and LQKENI. V lost 5 bases, J lost 6 bases, and 20 bases lay in between. CDR3 protein: CASSSNKGQMGEQYF. CDR3 coding DNA: TGTGCCAGCTCATCGAATAAAGGACAGATGGGCGAGCAGTACTTC. The whole variable domain, remainder taken from reference TRBV18 and TRBJ2-7, is NAGVMQNPRHLVRRRGQEARLRCSPMKGHSHVYWYRQLPEEGLKFMVYLQKENIIDESGMPKERFSAEFPKEGPSILRIQQVVRGDSAAYFCASSSNKGQMGEQYFGPGTRLTVT.

The chain is built from TRBV23-1 and TRBJ1-2; D unresolved. TRBV23-1 is an ORF; its function is uncertain. CDR3 length: 13 residues. The V end lost 2 bases, the J end lost 4 bases, and 8 bases lay between the germline ends. The CDR3 loop is CASSQHSPYGYTF. The CDR3 region has the DNA TGCGCCAGCAGTCAACACAGTCCCTATGGCTACACCTTC.

The chain uses TRBV6-7 and TRBJ1-4; 10 positions match TRBD1. TRBV6-7 is classed as an ORF, of uncertain function. V lost 7 bases to trimming and J lost 6 bases; unmatched junction nucleotides: 11. This CDR3 is 16 amino acids long. CDR3 bases: TGTGCCAGCATAGGACAGGGGGGAATCTTTGATGAAAAACTGTTTTTT. This gives the protein CASIGQGGIFDEKLFF.

The V gene is TRBV10-2, the J gene TRBJ1-2; no firm D call. V lost 3 bases and J lost 2, with 4 bases in between. Germline V lookup: CDR1 WSHSY, CDR2 SAAADI. The CDR3 is made up of 12 amino acids. Here the CDR3 reads CASSEQNYGYTF. For the CDR3, the DNA is TGCGCCAGCAGTGAACAGAACTATGGCTACACCTTC.

This clone came up a few times. The chain links TRBV2 to TRBJ2-4; TRBD1 matches 9 bases. V gave up 7 bases and J gave up 1 base; unmatched junction bases: 8. CDR1 SNHLY and CDR2 FYNNEI come from the germline V gene. This CDR3 has 16 residues. The CDR3 region has the DNA TGTGCCAGCACTCCAGGACAGGGGATCGCCAAAAACATTCAGTACTTC. Protein sequence: CASTPGQGIAKNIQYF.

The chain employs TRBV15 and TRBJ2-1; TRBD1 matches at 9 bases. The germline CDR1 and CDR2 sequences are LNHNV and YYDKDF (reference sequence). This CDR3 spans 16 amino acids. Unmatched junction bases numbered 6, after V lost 6 bases and J lost 0 bases. The CDR3 protein is CATRRSTGGSYNEQFF. CDR3 nucleotides: TGTGCCACCAGACGATCGACAGGGGGCTCCTACAATGAGCAGTTCTTC.

This clone was detected only once. The V gene is TRBV4-1, the J gene TRBJ1-2; unclear D gene. Between the trimmed V and J ends, which lost 2 bases and 6 bases, there was a span of 16 bases. Germline V lookup: CDR1 MGHRA, CDR2 YSYEKL. The CDR3 totals 15 residues. The CDR3 DNA sequence: TGCGCCAGCAGCCAAAGCCAGGTTATCCCCAATGGCTACACCTTC. Protein: CASSQSQVIPNGYTF.

The rearrangement joins TRBV7-2 to TRBJ2-2, with 8 positions matching TRBD1. The CDR3 covers 16 residues. V lost 4 bases to trimming and J lost 5 bases; unmatched junction nucleotides: 9. Germline CDR1 reads SGHTA; CDR2 reads FQGNSA. The CDR3 sequence is CASSSWAGGATGELFF. Written as DNA, the CDR3 is TGTGCCAGCAGCTCGTGGGCAGGGGGCGCGACCGGGGAGCTGTTTTTT.

The chain employs TRBV30 and TRBJ1-6; 7 nucleotides agree with TRBD1. Germline V CDR1 and CDR2: GTSNPN, SVGIG (reference sequence). The CDR3 length is 14 residues. V gave up 3 bases and J gave up 7 bases; unmatched junction bases: 6. The CDR3 nucleotides read TGTGCCTGGAGCGCGGACAGGTTAAATTCACCCCTCCACTTT. Translated: CAWSADRLNSPLHF.

V usage is TRBV18 and J usage is TRBJ1-2; D uncertain. Germline V gene lookup returns CDR1 KGHSH and CDR2 LQKENI. This CDR3 is 14 amino acids long. Trimming pared 2 bases from V and 4 bases from J, leaving 11 bases between. CDR3 DNA sequence: TGTGCCAGCTCACCAGGGCAGGCACTCTATGGCTACACCTTC. This codes for CASSPGQALYGYTF.

The chain joins TRBV7-3 to TRBJ2-5, with D unresolved. V lost 5 bases and J 0 bases, leaving 13 bases between the germline ends. The germline gives CDR1 SGHTA, CDR2 FQGTGA. The CDR3 totals 15 residues. The CDR3 reads CASSITHRDQETQYF. In nucleotides, the CDR3 is TGTGCCAGCAGCATTACCCACAGAGACCAAGAGACCCAGTACTTC. Supplemented by reference TRBV7-3 and TRBJ2-5, the full variable domain reads GAGVSQTPSNKVTEKGKYVELRCDPISGHTALYWYRQSLGQGPEFLIYFQGTGAADDSGLPNDRFFAVRPEGSVSTLKIQRTERGDSAVYLCASSITHRDQETQYFGPGTRLLVL.

Comments on this clone: Other DNA sequences in this specimen translate into the identical CDR3. This sequence joins TRBV7-2 and TRBJ2-6; D is undetermined. Germline V gives CDR1 SGHTA, CDR2 FQGNSA. The CDR3 is 15 amino acids. V lost 1 base, J lost 0 bases, and 4 bases lay in between. The CDR3 nucleotides are TGTGCCAGCAGCTTAGGACTCTCTGGGGCCAACGTCCTGACTTTC. This encodes CASSLGLSGANVLTF.

The chain combines TRBV19 with TRBJ1-5; 7 nucleotides match TRBD1. Germline values: CDR1 LNHDA, CDR2 SQIVND (reference sequence). Trimming removed 7 bases from V and 4 bases from J; junction bases left unmatched: 7. The CDR3 has 14 residues. CDR3 loop: CASKGQRGNQPQHF. As DNA, the CDR3 is TGTGCCAGTAAGGGACAGCGAGGTAATCAGCCCCAGCATTTT.

CDR3 nucleotide sequence: TGTGCCAGCAGCTTCCCGGGACAGTTTAGCTCTGGGGCCAACGTCCTGACTTTC. Translated, it gives CASSFPGQFSSGANVLTF. The J gene is TRBJ2-6, the V gene TRBV5-6; 7 nucleotides align to TRBD1. This CDR3 comprises 18 residues. Germline CDR1 SGHDT, CDR2 YYEEEE. V lost 2 bases to trimming and J lost 0 bases; unmatched junction nucleotides: 8.

The rearrangement links TRBV5-4 to TRBJ2-5; D gene ambiguous. This CDR3 region has 14 residues. Germline CDR1 is SGHNT and CDR2 is YYREEE (reference sequence). Between the trimmed V and J ends, which lost 0 bases and 7 bases, there was a span of 13 bases. CDR3 bases: TGTGCCAGCAGCTTGGATCCTAGTTCGGTGACCCAGTACTTC. Protein product: CASSLDPSSVTQYF.

The chain links TRBV2 to TRBJ1-4, with 8 bases matching TRBD1. The CDR3 totals 14 residues. Germline CDR1 reads SNHLY; CDR2 reads FYNNEI. V lost 3 bases and J lost 11; bases outside the gene matches: 8. In DNA, the CDR3 is TGTGCCAGCAGTGAGGGCAGGGGGCTTCAGAAACTGTTTTTT. Its translation: CASSEGRGLQKLFF.

CDR3 in amino acids: CASSHRQRSYEQYF. The CDR3 DNA sequence: TGTGCCAGCAGCCATAGACAGCGCTCCTACGAGCAGTACTTC. V is TRBV6-2 or TRBV6-3 and J is TRBJ2-7; D possibly corresponds to TRBD1 (5 bases). This CDR3 spans 14 amino acids. V lost 6 bases and J 0 bases, leaving 12 bases between the germline ends. The germline gives CDR1 MNHEY, CDR2 SVGEGT.

About this clone itself: Its ends do not fully match the called genes, so a read error is possible. Distinct nucleotide sequences in the sample also encode this CDR3. The genes are TRBV2 and TRBJ2-2; TRBD2 matches 8 bases. The germline CDR1 and CDR2 sequences are SNHLY and FYNNEI. The CDR3 contains 17 residues. The CDR3 DNA reads TGCGCCCGCACCCGGGCCGGGGGGGGAGGGGACACCGGGGAGCTGTTTTTT. Its translation: CARTRAGGGGDTGELFF.

The genes are TRBV28 and TRBJ1-1; D perhaps matches TRBD1 (5 bases). The CDR3 runs to 15 residues. Looked up from germline, CDR1 is MDHEN and CDR2 is SYDVKM. Trimming removed 2 bases at V and 4 bases at J, with 14 bases between. The chain's CDR3 is CASSLGGAGPTEAFF. The CDR3 coding sequence is TGTGCCAGCAGTTTAGGAGGGGCAGGGCCCACTGAAGCTTTCTTT. The full variable domain, in which reference TRBV28 and TRBJ1-1 provide the parts outside the CDR3, is DVKVTQSSRYLVKRTGEKVFLECVQDMDHENMFWYRQDPGLGLRLIYFSYDVKMKEKGDIPEGYSVSREKKERFSLILESASTNQTSMYLCASSLGGAGPTEAFFGQGTRLTVV.

The chain joins TRBV13 to TRBJ1-3; the D gene is possibly TRBD1 (6 bases). V lost 6 bases and J 2 bases, leaving 14 bases between the germline ends. CDR1 is PRHDT, CDR2 FYEKMQ, per germline (reference sequence). This CDR3 spans 15 amino acids. CDR3 DNA sequence: TGTGCCAGCAGGTACTTACAGGGTACTGGAAACACCATATATTTT. The encoded protein is CASRYLQGTGNTIYF. Using reference TRBV13 and TRBJ1-3 for the parts outside the CDR3, the full variable domain is AAGVIQSPRHLIKEKRETATLKCYPIPRHDTVYWYQQGPGQDPQFLISFYEKMQSDKGSIPDRFSAQQFSDYHSELNMSSLELGDSALYFCASRYLQGTGNTIYFGEGSWLTVV.

The chain joins TRBV19 to TRBJ2-5; 8 nucleotides match TRBD2. V shed 4 bases and J 5 bases; nucleotides not matched to a gene: 6. Looked up from germline, CDR1 is LNHDA and CDR2 is SQIVND (reference sequence). The CDR3 runs 14 residues. For the CDR3, the DNA is TGTGCCAGTAGTACCGGACCGGGGGGGGAGACCCAGTACTTC. Amino acids: CASSTGPGGETQYF. The variable domain in full, with the rest retrieved from reference TRBV19 and TRBJ2-5, is DGGITQSPKYLFRKEGQNVTLSCEQNLNHDAMYWYRQDPGQGLRLIYYSQIVNDFQKGDIAEGYSVSREKKESFPLTVTSAQKNPTAFYLCASSTGPGGETQYFGPGTRLLVL.